This T cell receptor beta chain was captured in a study of T cell repertoires in cytomegalovirus infection. The overall study: Through public TCR beta signatures, both CMV infection and matching HLA type were indicated. Study outcomes and limitations: The ex vivo response was dominated by HLA-C-restricted CMV-specific TCR beta clonotypes. Pooled public TCR beta family frequency picked out CMV carriers with the relevant HLA.

J lost 1 base, V lost 9 bases, and 6 bases had no gene match. The CDR3 length is 14 residues. CDR1 and CDR2 (germline): SGHTA, FQGNSA. There are many counts of this clonotype. The target antigen is unknown. TCRdb processed the reads anew with MiXCR; each CDR3 protein has one entry. The repertoire holds about 250,000 distinct CDR3 sequences, with about 12% as singletons. This receptor was identified in a human donor in good health (CMV status not recorded). Some clones in this sample may be carry-over from other donors' samples. Sample: PBMCs. This sequence joins TRBV7-2 and TRBJ1-1, with 9 nucleotides matching TRBD1. The CDR3 is CASKGQGRNTEAFF. The CDR3 region has the DNA TGTGCCAGTAAAGGACAGGGGAGGAACACTGAAGCTTTCTTT.